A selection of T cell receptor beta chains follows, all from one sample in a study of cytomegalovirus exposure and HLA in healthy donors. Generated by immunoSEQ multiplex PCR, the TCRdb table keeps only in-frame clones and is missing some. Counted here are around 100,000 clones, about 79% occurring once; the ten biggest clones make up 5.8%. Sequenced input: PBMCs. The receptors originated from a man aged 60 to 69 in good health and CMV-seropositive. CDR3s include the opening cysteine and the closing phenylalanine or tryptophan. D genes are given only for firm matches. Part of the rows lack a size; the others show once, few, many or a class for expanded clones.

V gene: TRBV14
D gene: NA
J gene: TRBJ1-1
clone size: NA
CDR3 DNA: TGTGCCAGCAGCCGCCAAGGACTAGGGGGCACTGAAGCTTTCTTT
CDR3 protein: CASSRQGLGGTEAFF

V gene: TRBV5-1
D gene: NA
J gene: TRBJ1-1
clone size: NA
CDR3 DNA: TGCGCCAGCAGCTTTAATCGGGAGGGCACTGAAGCTTTCTTT
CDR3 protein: CASSFNREGTEAFF

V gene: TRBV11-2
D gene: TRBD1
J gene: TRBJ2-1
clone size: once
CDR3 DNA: TGTGCCAGCAGCCTACAGGGGGTATACAATGAGCAGTTCTTC
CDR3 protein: CASSLQGVYNEQFF

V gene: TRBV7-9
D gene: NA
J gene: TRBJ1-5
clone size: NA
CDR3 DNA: TGTTCCAGCAGCTCCACTGACTCCCGTCTCGATCAGCCCCAGCATTTT
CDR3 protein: CSSSSTDSRLDQPQHF

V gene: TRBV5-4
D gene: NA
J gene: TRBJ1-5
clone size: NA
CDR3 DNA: TGTGCCAGCAGCTTGGGGGGGGTTCGCAATCAGCCCCAGCATTTT
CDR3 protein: CASSLGGVRNQPQHF

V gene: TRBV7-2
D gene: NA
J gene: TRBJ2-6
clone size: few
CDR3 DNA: TGTGCCAGCAGCCGGCAGGGATCTGGGGCCAACGTCCTGACTTTC
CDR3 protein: CASSRQGSGANVLTF

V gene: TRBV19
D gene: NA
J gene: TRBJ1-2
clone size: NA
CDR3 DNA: TGTGCCAGTAGTGATACAGGTCTGAGGGGCTACACCTTC
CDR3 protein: CASSDTGLRGYTF

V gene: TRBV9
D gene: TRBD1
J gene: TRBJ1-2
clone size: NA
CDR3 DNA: TGTGCCAGCAGCGCAGCCGGGACAGGGGAACCCTATGGCTACACCTTC
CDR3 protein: CASSAAGTGEPYGYTF

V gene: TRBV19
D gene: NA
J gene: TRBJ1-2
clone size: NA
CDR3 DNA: TGTGCCAGTAGTTACCTCCAAGGGGGGGGTATCTATGGCTACACCTTC
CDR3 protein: CASSYLQGGGIYGYTF

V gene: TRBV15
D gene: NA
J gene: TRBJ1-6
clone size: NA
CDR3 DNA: TGTGCCACCAGCAGCGAGAGCCGTTTTCTGTCACCCCTCCACTTT
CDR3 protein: CATSSESRFLSPLHF

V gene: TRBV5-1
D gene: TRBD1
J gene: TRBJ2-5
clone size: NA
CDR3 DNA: TGCGCCAGCAGCGGCGGGACAGGAGTCCAAGAGACCCAGTACTTC
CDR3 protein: CASSGGTGVQETQYF

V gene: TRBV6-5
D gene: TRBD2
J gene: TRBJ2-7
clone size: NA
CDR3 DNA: TGTGCCAGCAGTTACTCCGGGGGGAACTACGAGCAGTACTTC
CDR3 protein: CASSYSGGNYEQYF

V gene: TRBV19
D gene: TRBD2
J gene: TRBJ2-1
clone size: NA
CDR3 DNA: TGTGCCAGTAGTACAGGGGGGACTAGCGGGGGAAGCTCCTACAATGAGCAGTTCTTC
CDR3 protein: CASSTGGTSGGSSYNEQFF

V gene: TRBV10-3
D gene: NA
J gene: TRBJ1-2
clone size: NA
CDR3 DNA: TGTGCCATCAGTGATTTTCTGGGGCAGGTGACTAACTATGGCTACACCTTC
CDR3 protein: CAISDFLGQVTNYGYTF

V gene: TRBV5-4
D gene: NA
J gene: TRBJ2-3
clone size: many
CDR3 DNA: TGTGCCAGCAGCCCGCTTAACAGTGATACGCAGTATTTT
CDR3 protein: CASSPLNSDTQYF

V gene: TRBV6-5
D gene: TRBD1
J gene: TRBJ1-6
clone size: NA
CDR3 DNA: TGTGCCAGCAGTTATGGGACAGCCCTAGGCTCACCCCTCCACTTT
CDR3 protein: CASSYGTALGSPLHF

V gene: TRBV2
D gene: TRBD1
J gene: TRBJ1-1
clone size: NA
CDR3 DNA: TGTGCCGCAGGGACAGATGGCACTGAAGCTTTCTTT
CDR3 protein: CAAGTDGTEAFF

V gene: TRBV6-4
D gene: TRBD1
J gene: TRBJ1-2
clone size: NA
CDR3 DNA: TGTGCCAGCAGCCGCTCGGGACAGAGCTATGGCTACACCTTC
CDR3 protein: CASSRSGQSYGYTF

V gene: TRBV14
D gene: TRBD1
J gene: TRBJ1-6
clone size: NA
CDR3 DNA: TGTGCCAGCAGCCCTCGGACAGGGAATAATTCACCCCTCCACTTT
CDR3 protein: CASSPRTGNNSPLHF

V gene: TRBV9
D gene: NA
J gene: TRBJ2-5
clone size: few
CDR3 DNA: TGTGCCAGCAGCGTAGGAAGCGACCCTACTTGGGAGACCCAGTACTTC
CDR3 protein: CASSVGSDPTWETQYF

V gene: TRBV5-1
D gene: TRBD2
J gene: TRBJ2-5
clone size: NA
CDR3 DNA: TGCGCCAGCAGCTGGGGACTAGCGGGGGGCGTCGAGCAAGGAGAGACCCAGTACTTC
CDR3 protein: CASSWGLAGGVEQGETQYF

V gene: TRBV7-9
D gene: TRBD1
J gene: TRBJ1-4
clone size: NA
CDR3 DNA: TGTGCCAGCAGCCCCGGGACAGTTGAAAAACTGTTTTTT
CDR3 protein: CASSPGTVEKLFF

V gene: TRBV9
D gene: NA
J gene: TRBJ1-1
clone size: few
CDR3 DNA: TGTGCCAGCAGCGTAGAAGGGGCCAGGGAAGCTTTCTTT
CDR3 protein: CASSVEGAREAFF

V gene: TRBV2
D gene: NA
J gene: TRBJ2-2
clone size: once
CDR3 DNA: NA
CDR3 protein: CASSILATLPGELFF

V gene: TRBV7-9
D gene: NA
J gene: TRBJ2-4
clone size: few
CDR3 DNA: TGTGCCAGCAGCACCCTACCGGGGGTGGGAAACATTCAGTACTTC
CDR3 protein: CASSTLPGVGNIQYF

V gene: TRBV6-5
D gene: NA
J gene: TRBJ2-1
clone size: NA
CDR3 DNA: TGTGCCAGCAGTTACTCGACCCGCCCCTCCGGGAATGAGCAGTTCTTC
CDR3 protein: CASSYSTRPSGNEQFF

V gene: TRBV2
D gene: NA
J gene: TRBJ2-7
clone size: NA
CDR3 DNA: TGTGCCAGCAGTGAAAGAGCGTACGAGCAGTACTTC
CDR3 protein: CASSERAYEQYF

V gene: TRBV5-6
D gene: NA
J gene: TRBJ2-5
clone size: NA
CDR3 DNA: TGTGCCAGCAGCTTGGAAGGGGTTCAAGAGACCCAGTACTTC
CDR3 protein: CASSLEGVQETQYF

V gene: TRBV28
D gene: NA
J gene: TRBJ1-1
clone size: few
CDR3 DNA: TGTGCCAGCAATAGTCGATACACTGAAGCTTTCTTT
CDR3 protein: CASNSRYTEAFF

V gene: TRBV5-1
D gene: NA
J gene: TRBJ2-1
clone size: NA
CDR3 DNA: TGCGCCAGCAGCTTGCACCGGGATCCCCCGGGGGAGCAGTTCTTC
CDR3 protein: CASSLHRDPPGEQFF

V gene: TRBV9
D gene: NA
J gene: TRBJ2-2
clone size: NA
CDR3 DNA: TGTGCCAGCAGCGCAGGGCCCACCCTAACCGGGGAGCTGTTTTTT
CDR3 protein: CASSAGPTLTGELFF

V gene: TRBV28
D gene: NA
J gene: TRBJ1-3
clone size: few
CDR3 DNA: TGTGCCAGCAGTTTGCAGGCAAGGTCTGGAAACACCATATATTTT
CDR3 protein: CASSLQARSGNTIYF

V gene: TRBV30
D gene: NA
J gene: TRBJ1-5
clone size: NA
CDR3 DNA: TGTGCCTGGGGTCCAGAGGGGGTTACTCAGCCCCAGCATTTT
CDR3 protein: CAWGPEGVTQPQHF

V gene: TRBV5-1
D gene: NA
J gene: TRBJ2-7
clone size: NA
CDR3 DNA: TGCGCCAGCAGCTTCGGAGTATTAGGTTTCGACGAGCAGTACTTC
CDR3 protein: CASSFGVLGFDEQYF

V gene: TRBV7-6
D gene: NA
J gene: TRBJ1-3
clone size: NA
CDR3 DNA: TGTGCCAGCAGCTCGCTGGGGGGGCGAGGCCCCTACTCTGGAAACACCATATATTTT
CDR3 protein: CASSSLGGRGPYSGNTIYF

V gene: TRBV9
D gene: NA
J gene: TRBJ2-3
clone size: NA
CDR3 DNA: TGTGCCAGCAGCGTAGGGCAGGAGGGGGGGGATACGCAGTATTTT
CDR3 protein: CASSVGQEGGDTQYF

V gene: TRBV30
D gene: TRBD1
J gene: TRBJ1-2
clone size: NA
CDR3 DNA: TGTGCCTGGAGTGTAGGGGGCTACTATGGCTACACCTTC
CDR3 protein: CAWSVGGYYGYTF

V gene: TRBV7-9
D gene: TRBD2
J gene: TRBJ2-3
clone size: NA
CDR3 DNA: TGTGCCAGCAGCGAGGGTCTAGCGGGGGATTCTTTTAGCACAGATACGCAGTATTTT
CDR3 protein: CASSEGLAGDSFSTDTQYF

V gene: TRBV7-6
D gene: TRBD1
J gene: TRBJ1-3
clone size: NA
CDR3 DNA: TGTGCCAGCAGTTGGACCGGGACAGACTCTGGAAACACCATATATTTT
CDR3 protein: CASSWTGTDSGNTIYF

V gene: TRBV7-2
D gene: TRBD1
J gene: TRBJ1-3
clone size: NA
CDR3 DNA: TGTGCCAGCAGCTCCGGGACAGCCTTAGGAAACACCATATATTTT
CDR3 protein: CASSSGTALGNTIYF

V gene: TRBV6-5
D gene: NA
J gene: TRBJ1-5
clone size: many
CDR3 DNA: TGTGCCAGCAGTGGGGGGGTTTTGAATCAGCCCCAGCATTTT
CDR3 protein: CASSGGVLNQPQHF

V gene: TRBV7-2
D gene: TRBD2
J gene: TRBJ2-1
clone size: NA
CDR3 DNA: TGTGCCAGCAGCTTAGTAGCGACTAGCGGGGGGATCAATGAGCAGTTCTTC
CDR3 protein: CASSLVATSGGINEQFF

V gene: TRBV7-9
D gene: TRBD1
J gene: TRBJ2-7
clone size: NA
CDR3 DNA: TGTGCCAGCAGCCCGGACAGGTCCAGGACAACCTACGAGCAGTACTTC
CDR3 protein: CASSPDRSRTTYEQYF

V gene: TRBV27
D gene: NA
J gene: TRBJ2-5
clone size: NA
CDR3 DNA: TGTGCCAGCAGCCCTTTTTTCCAAGAGACCCAGTACTTC
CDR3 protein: CASSPFFQETQYF

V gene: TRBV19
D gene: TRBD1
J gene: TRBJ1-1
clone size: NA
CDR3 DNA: TGTGCCAGTAGTACCCGACAGGGATTGAACACTGAAGCTTTCTTT
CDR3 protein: CASSTRQGLNTEAFF

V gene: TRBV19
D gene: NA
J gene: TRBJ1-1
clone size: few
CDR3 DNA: TGTGCCAGTAGCTTGGACAGAGACACTGAAGCTTTCTTT
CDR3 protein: CASSLDRDTEAFF